The clone carrying this TCR beta chain occurred many times. The CDR3 runs to 15 residues. Trimming cost V 4 bases and J 3 bases; bases outside gene matches: 7. Germline-derived CDR1 and CDR2 are KGHDR and SFDVKD. From the 5' RACE reads, TCRdb called clonotypes with MiXCR, one entry per CDR3 protein. The sample includes 85,000 to 100,000 distinct CDR3 sequences, 8.8% of them seen just once. The data belong to a study of CD8 T cells in ankylosing spondylitis. The TCR was taken from a male donor with ankylosing spondylitis or in good health (not recorded which). What was sequenced was blood, either unsorted or a sorted T cell fraction (not recorded which). This sequence joins TRBV24-1 and TRBJ2-5; 7 bases fit TRBD1. The CDR3 reads CATSDPTGNEETQYF. CDR3 DNA sequence: TGTGCCACCAGTGACCCGACAGGGAATGAAGAGACCCAGTACTTC.